This record concerns one T cell receptor (beta chain) sequence. Its antigen remains unknown. The junction departs from the called germline gene at one end, perhaps through a read error. Time point of the sample: newly diagnosed GD, antithyroid drugs for less than 3 months. There was RNA extracted from PBMCs, and the TCR library was made from it. Germline lookup yields CDR1 SGHAT and CDR2 FQNNGV. CDR3 size: 17 residues. HTBI primers from iRepertoire and Arm-PCR of CDR3 regions yielded the TCR beta libraries. From the multiplex PCR reads, TCRdb called clonotypes with MiXCR, one entry per CDR3 protein. The sample carries about 470,000 distinct CDR3 sequences, around 15% recorded once. This sample is part of a study of regulatory T cells in long-lasting Graves disease. Across the whole study: Antithyroid drug intake by newly diagnosed Graves' patients had lasted under 3 months. Notes on the study in general: Persistent disease samples used TRBV28, TRBJ1-2 and TRBJ2-5 preferentially.

The same data also went into a second study, on T cells in Graves' hyperthyroidism and ophthalmopathy. As reported in that work: Orbital computed tomography and thyroid ultrasound, together with serum TRAb and thyroxine and clinical symptoms, were used for diagnoses. Researchers ran a first-round RT-PCR on the TCR CDR3 using the HTBI primer set.

Source: peripheral blood mononuclear cells (PBMCs), taken at new diagnosis, from a patient treated with antithyroid drugs. The source of this sequence is a man aged 35-49 years with Graves disease. This rearrangement joins TRBV11-2 to TRBJ2-2; 8 bases are shared with TRBD1. The CDR3 DNA sequence: TGTGCCAGCAGCTTAGCTCGGACAGGGTGGAACACCGGGGAGCTGCTTTTT. This gives the protein CASSLARTGWNTGELLF.